Following are 19 T cell receptor beta chains from one sample sequenced in a study of cytomegalovirus exposure and HLA in healthy donors. The study ran its PCR with 60 Vbeta and 13 Jbeta primers. The protocol was immunoSEQ multiplex PCR, while the TCRdb copy is restricted to in-frame clones and leaves out a portion. The sample has approximately 220,000 clones; more than 60% are singletons. Sequenced material: PBMCs. Receptor source: a man aged 35-49 years in good health and CMV-seronegative.

The chain is built from TRBV5-6 and TRBJ2-1, with a possible D match to TRBD1 (5 bases). Germline lookup yields CDR1 SGHDT and CDR2 YYEEEE. This CDR3 has 17 amino acids. Deletions cut 0 bases from V and 1 base from J, with 14 bases between. The CDR3 DNA reads as TGTGCCAGCAGCTTGGAACGGTCAGGGCTTTCCTACAATGAGCAGTTCTTC. It codes for CASSLERSGLSYNEQFF.

The J gene is TRBJ2-5, the V gene TRBV4-2, with a weak D call TRBD2 (6 bases). Trimming removed 3 bases at V and 1 base at J, with 12 bases between. The CDR3 loop spans 15 amino acids. The V gene's germline CDR1 is LGHNA and CDR2 YNFKEQ. CDR3 DNA: TGTGCCAGCAGCCAGAGGGGCGGGACCCAAGAGACCCAGTACTTC. It codes for CASSQRGGTQETQYF.

This chain uses TRBV28 with TRBJ1-4; D ambiguous. V was pared by 3 bases and J by 5 bases, with 7 bases between. In germline, CDR1 is MDHEN, CDR2 SYDVKM. The CDR3 covers 13 residues. CDR3 residues: CASSLQLNEKLFF. The CDR3 coding sequence is TGTGCCAGCAGTTTGCAGTTAAATGAAAAACTGTTTTTT. Using reference TRBV28 and TRBJ1-4 for the parts outside the CDR3, the full variable domain is DVKVTQSSRYLVKRTGEKVFLECVQDMDHENMFWYRQDPGLGLRLIYFSYDVKMKEKGDIPEGYSVSREKKERFSLILESASTNQTSMYLCASSLQLNEKLFFGSGTQLSVL.

The chain uses TRBV4-2 and TRBJ2-2; 7 bases map to TRBD2. Unmatched junction bases numbered 10, after V lost 5 bases and J lost 1 base. This CDR3 is built from 17 residues. Germline values: CDR1 LGHNA, CDR2 YNFKEQ. CDR3 loop: CASSLGLAELNTGELFF. Here the CDR3 DNA reads TGTGCCAGCAGCTTAGGTCTAGCGGAACTGAACACCGGGGAGCTGTTTTTT.

In DNA, the CDR3 is TGTGCCACGGTTGGGCCCCGGGGGGGCGGAGATACGCAGTATTTT. This translates into CATVGPRGGGDTQYF. The rearrangement links TRBV28 to TRBJ2-3, with 8 positions matching TRBD2. The CDR3 length is 15 residues. Germline-derived CDR1 and CDR2 are MDHEN and SYDVKM. Trimming cost V 10 bases and J 5 bases; bases outside gene matches: 14.

The chain has TRBV4-2 and TRBJ2-7, with 7 bases identical to TRBD1. CDR3 size: 14 residues. The V gene's germline CDR1 is LGHNA and CDR2 YNFKEQ. The ends lost 2 bases at V and 4 bases at J; junction bases unmatched: 5. CDR3 sequence: CASSQPGTVYEQYF. The CDR3 nucleotides are TGTGCCAGCAGCCAACCCGGGACAGTTTACGAGCAGTACTTC.

The chain recombines TRBV4-1 with TRBJ1-2; 8 bases are a match to TRBD1. The length of the CDR3 is 15 residues. The J segment lost 4 bases and the V segment lost 6 bases, leaving 10 bases of the junction unmatched. Germline lookup yields CDR1 MGHRA and CDR2 YSYEKL. The CDR3 bases are TGCGCCAGCAGACTAGGACAGGGAAGAACCTATGGCTACACCTTC. Translation gives CASRLGQGRTYGYTF.

This sequence joins TRBV4-2 and TRBJ2-1; tentatively, D is TRBD1 (5 bases). This CDR3 has 12 amino acids. V gave up 6 bases and J gave up 7 bases, with 10 bases separating them. Germline V CDR1 and CDR2: LGHNA, YNFKEQ. The CDR3 is CASSLGRNEQFF. CDR3 in DNA: TGTGCCAGCAGTCTGGGGCGGAATGAGCAGTTCTTC.

J is TRBJ1-2 and V is TRBV27; 9 positions match TRBD1. The V gene's germline CDR1 is MNHEY and CDR2 SMNVEV (reference sequence). This CDR3 has 14 residues. The V segment lost 6 bases and the J segment 5 bases; nucleotides outside the gene matches: 7. CDR3 sequence: CASSSGQGLYGYTF. The CDR3 DNA sequence: TGTGCCAGCAGCTCCGGACAGGGGCTTTATGGCTACACCTTC.

The J gene is TRBJ1-5, the V gene TRBV6-1, with D possibly being TRBD1 (6 bases). The germline CDR1 and CDR2 sequences are MNHNS and SASEGT. The CDR3 is made up of 15 amino acids. Trimming took 1 base from V and 4 from J, leaving 11 bases between them. The CDR3 DNA follows: TGTGCCAGCAGTGAAGTCGGGACAAAAAATCAGCCCCAGCATTTT. Translating it yields CASSEVGTKNQPQHF.

The chain is built from TRBV10-2 and TRBJ2-7; D is possibly TRBD1 (6 bases). V dropped 2 bases and J dropped 0 bases, with 14 bases sitting between them. The germline gives CDR1 WSHSY, CDR2 SAAADI. The CDR3 spans 16 residues. CDR3 sequence reads: CASSEPIHRASYEQYF. The CDR3 DNA is TGCGCCAGCAGTGAGCCGATCCACAGGGCCTCCTACGAGCAGTACTTC.

This chain links TRBV12-2 with TRBJ2-7; the table's D call of TRBD2 was not tested on the DNA. TRBV12-2 represents a pseudogene. The CDR3 sequence is 15 residues long. The CDR3 DNA sequence: TGTGCAAGTCGCTCCGGGACTCCCAGCGCCTACGAGCAGTACTTC. The encoded protein is CASRSGTPSAYEQYF.

V usage is TRBV18 and J usage is TRBJ2-6, with unresolved D. V was pared by 2 bases and J by 0 bases, with 8 bases between. Germline loops: CDR1 KGHSH, CDR2 LQKENI. The CDR3 is 16 amino acids. CDR3 amino acids: CASSPGPSSGANVLTF. Here the CDR3 DNA reads TGTGCCAGCTCACCAGGGCCCAGCTCTGGGGCCAACGTCCTGACTTTC.

The V call is TRBV28, the J call TRBJ2-5; D unresolved. Germline V gene lookup returns CDR1 MDHEN and CDR2 SYDVKM. Trimming stripped 5 bases from V and 0 bases from J, with 10 bases between. This CDR3 spans 14 amino acids. For the CDR3, the DNA is TGTGCCAGCAGTCCAAACAGATACCAAGAGACCCAGTACTTC. Translating gives CASSPNRYQETQYF.

This rearrangement joins TRBV29-1 to TRBJ2-5; 14 bases match TRBD2. The CDR3 contains 19 residues. CDR1 and CDR2 (germline): SQVTM, ANQGSEA. This chain's CDR3 is CTPTGIGLAGGVRQETQYF. The CDR3 DNA reads as TGCACCCCAACCGGGATTGGACTAGCGGGAGGAGTGAGGCAAGAGACCCAGTACTTC.

The J gene is TRBJ1-5, the V gene TRBV19; tentatively, D is TRBD1 (6 bases). The length of the CDR3 is 14 residues. Trimming took 10 bases from V and 0 from J, leaving 13 bases between them. Germline V gene data show CDR1 as LNHDA and CDR2 as SQIVND (reference sequence). CDR3 nucleotide sequence: TGTGCCACCACTCGGACAGTTAGCAATCAGCCCCAGCATTTT. The encoded protein is CATTRTVSNQPQHF.

This clone was found a few times. This rearrangement joins TRBV7-8 to TRBJ1-1, with 8 positions matching TRBD1. V trimming: 5 bases; J trimming: 1 base; junction bases outside the gene matches: 12. CDR1 and CDR2 from the germline V gene are SGHVS and FQNEAQ. This CDR3 has 17 amino acids. The CDR3 here is CASSPQSRGRGNTEAFF. The CDR3 coding sequence is TGTGCCAGCAGCCCCCAATCCAGGGGGCGCGGGAACACTGAAGCTTTCTTT.

The V call is TRBV7-3, the J call TRBJ1-6; TRBD1 might be the D (5 bases). V dropped 0 bases and J dropped 10 bases, with 13 bases sitting between them. Germline V CDR1 and CDR2: SGHTA, FQGTGA. CDR3 size: 15 residues. The CDR3, as DNA: TGTGCCAGCAGCTTAACCGGGGGACCTGGATCACCCCTCCACTTT. This sequence encodes CASSLTGGPGSPLHF.

This chain links TRBV7-9 with TRBJ2-1, with TRBD2 matching 7 bases. Germline CDR1 is SEHNR and CDR2 is FQNEAQ (reference sequence). This CDR3 spans 15 amino acids. Trimming took 8 bases from V and 1 from J; bases not matched to a gene: 8. The CDR3 sequence: CASRGSARSYNEQFF. The CDR3 bases are TGTGCCAGCCGCGGGAGTGCTAGATCCTACAATGAGCAGTTCTTC. The full variable domain, its missing parts supplied by reference TRBV7-9 and TRBJ2-1, is DTGVSQNPRHKITKRGQNVTFRCDPISEHNRLYWYRQTLGQGPEFLTYFQNEAQLEKSRLLSDRFSAERPKGSFSTLEIQRTEQGDSAMYLCASRGSARSYNEQFFGPGTRLTVL.